The T cell receptor (beta chain) described here comes from a study of blood T cell repertoires in COVID-19. As for the study in general: Italy, Spain and the United States were the sources of the convalescent and acute COVID-19 samples. PBMCs, B-cell-depleted T cells, or T cells were the source of the cDNA or gDNA that made up the material.

CDR3 length: 16 residues. The germline V and J ends were trimmed by 0 bases and 7 bases, with 17 bases remaining between them. Germline CDR1 SGHRS, CDR2 YFSETQ. In the study's own analysis: The authors estimated nucleated cell counts from reference gene primer amplification. Here immunoSEQ multiplex PCR was the method, and the copy in TCRdb shows in-frame clones only, minus some. That table supplies the V and J calls and clone size; D and trimming were determined from the DNA. The sample has about 150,000 clones, roughly nine tenths seen once; the top ten hold under 5%. Material: peripheral blood. The chain is built from TRBV5-1 and TRBJ2-1; a possible D gene is TRBD1 (6 bases). This receptor was taken from a woman in her 70s with acute or convalescent COVID-19. CDR3 in DNA: TGCGCCAGCAGCTTGGCAGGGGTGGGGGCGCGGAATGAGCAGTTCTTC. Encoded protein: CASSLAGVGARNEQFF.